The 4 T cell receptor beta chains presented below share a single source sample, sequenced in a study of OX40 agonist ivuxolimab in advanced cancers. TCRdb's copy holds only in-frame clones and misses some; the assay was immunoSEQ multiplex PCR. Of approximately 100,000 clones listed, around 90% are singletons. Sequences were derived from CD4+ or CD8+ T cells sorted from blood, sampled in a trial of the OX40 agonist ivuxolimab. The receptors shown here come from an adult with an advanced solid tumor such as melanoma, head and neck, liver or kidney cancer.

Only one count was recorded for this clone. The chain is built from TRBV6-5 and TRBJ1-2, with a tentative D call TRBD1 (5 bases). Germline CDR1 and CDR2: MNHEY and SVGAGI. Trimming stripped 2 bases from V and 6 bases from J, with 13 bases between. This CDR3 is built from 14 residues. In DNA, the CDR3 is TGTGCCAGCAGTTACCAGGGTCTTTCAGATGGCTACACCTTC. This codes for CASSYQGLSDGYTF.

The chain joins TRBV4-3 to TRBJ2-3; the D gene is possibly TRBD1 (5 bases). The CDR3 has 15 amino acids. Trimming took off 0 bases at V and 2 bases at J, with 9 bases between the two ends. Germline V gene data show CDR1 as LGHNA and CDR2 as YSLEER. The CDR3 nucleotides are TGCGCCAGCAGCCAAGATAGGGGCACCACAGATACGCAGTATTTT. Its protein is CASSQDRGTTDTQYF.

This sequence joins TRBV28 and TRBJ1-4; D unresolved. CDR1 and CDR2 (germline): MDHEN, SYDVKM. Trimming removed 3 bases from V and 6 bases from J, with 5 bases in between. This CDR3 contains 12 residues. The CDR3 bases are TGTGCCAGCAGTTTCGGGGATGAAAAACTGTTTTTT. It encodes CASSFGDEKLFF.

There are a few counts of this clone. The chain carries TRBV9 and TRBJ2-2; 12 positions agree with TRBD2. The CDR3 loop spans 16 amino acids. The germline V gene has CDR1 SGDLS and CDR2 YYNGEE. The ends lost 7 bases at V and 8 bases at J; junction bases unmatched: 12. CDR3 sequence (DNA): TGTGCCAGCTCCTTCCCGGCTAGCGGGGGGGCAGGGGAGCTGTTTTTT. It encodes CASSFPASGGAGELFF.